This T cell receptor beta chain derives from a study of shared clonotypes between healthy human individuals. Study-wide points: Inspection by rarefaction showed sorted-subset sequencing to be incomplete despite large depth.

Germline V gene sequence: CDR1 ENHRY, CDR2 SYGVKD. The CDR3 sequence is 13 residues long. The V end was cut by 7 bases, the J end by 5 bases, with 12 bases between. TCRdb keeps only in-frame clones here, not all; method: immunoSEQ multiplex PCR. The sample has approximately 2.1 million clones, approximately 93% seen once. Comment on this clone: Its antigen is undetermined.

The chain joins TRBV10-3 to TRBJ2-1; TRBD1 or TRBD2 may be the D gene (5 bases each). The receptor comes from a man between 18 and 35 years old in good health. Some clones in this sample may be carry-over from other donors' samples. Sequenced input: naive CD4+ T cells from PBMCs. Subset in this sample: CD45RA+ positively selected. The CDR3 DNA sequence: TGTGCCATCAAGGGGACGGATAACAATGAGCAGTTCTTC. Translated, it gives CAIKGTDNNEQFF.